A selection of T cell receptor beta chains follows, all from one sample in a study of T cell responses to AZD1222 COVID-19 vaccine. Sequencing used immunoSEQ multiplex PCR; TCRdb keeps in-frame clones, though not all of them. The sample consists of about 77,000 clones, 92% of them appearing once. This material consisted of peripheral blood, taken 28 days after the second AZD1222 dose. These TCRs come from an adult who received the AZD1222 COVID-19 vaccine. The CDR3 runs from the conserved cysteine through the conserved F or W. The D gene is left open where the match is weak. Expanded clones are given a class, and other clones once, few, many or no size at all.

>TRBV9|TRBJ2-6|-|-
CASSVGSNVLTF
TGTGCCAGCAGCGTAGGGTCCAACGTCCTGACTTTC
>TRBV5-1|TRBJ1-3|once|-
CASTTAGSGNTIYF
TGCGCCAGCACCACGGCCGGGTCAGGAAACACCATATATTTT
>TRBV11-3|TRBJ2-3|-|TRBD2
CASSPGLAGEGDTQYF
TGTGCCAGCAGCCCGGGACTAGCGGGAGAGGGGGATACGCAGTATTTT
>TRBV2|TRBJ2-1|-|TRBD2
CAILGLAGSSEQFF
TGTGCCATCCTGGGACTAGCGGGATCGAGTGAGCAGTTCTTC
>TRBV6-4|TRBJ2-1|once|-
CASSVQGDSYNEQFF
TGTGCCAGCAGTGTCCAGGGAGACTCCTACAATGAGCAGTTCTTC
>TRBV7-9|TRBJ1-1|once|-
CASSLRANTEAFF
TGTGCCAGCAGCTTACGAGCGAACACTGAAGCTTTCTTT
>TRBV6-1|TRBJ1-1|few|TRBD1
CASSDGGQGFMNTEAFF
TGTGCCAGCAGTGACGGGGGACAGGGATTCATGAACACTGAAGCTTTCTTT
>TRBV19|TRBJ2-7|-|TRBD2
CASSRVGGGPRGLEGEQYF
TGTGCCAGTAGCCGAGTCGGGGGGGGACCCAGAGGGCTTGAAGGTGAGCAGTACTTC
>TRBV5-4|TRBJ2-1|-|-
CASSPSGEHNEQFF
TGTGCCAGCAGCCCATCAGGGGAGCACAATGAGCAGTTCTTC
>TRBV3-1/TRBV3-2|TRBJ2-7|-|TRBD1
CASSQEQGIFYEQYF
TGTGCCAGCAGTCAAGAACAGGGGATCTTCTACGAGCAGTACTTC
>TRBV7-8|TRBJ2-1|-|-
CASSLFRDPHRNEQFF
TGTGCCAGCAGCTTATTCCGGGACCCCCACCGGAATGAGCAGTTCTTC
>TRBV2|TRBJ2-7|-|-
CASSPPGISSYEQYF
TGTGCCAGCAGTCCACCAGGGATAAGCTCCTACGAGCAGTACTTC
>TRBV9|TRBJ2-3|-|-
CASSTGRAPMSDTQYF
TGTGCCAGCAGCACCGGCCGGGCCCCTATGTCGGATACGCAGTATTTT
>TRBV5-4|TRBJ2-7|-|-
CASSLDARPSYEQYF
TGTGCCAGCAGCTTGGATGCCAGGCCATCCTACGAGCAGTACTTC
>TRBV10-3|TRBJ1-5|-|-
CAISEGRQWVQPQHF
TGTGCCATCAGTGAGGGTCGACAGTGGGTCCAGCCCCAGCATTTT
>TRBV6-4|TRBJ1-2|-|-
CASSEFEGVDGYTF
TGTGCCAGCAGTGAGTTTGAGGGGGTAGACGGCTACACCTTC
>TRBV12-5|TRBJ1-5|-|-
CASGPHVQPQHF
TGTGCTAGTGGCCCACATGTACAGCCCCAGCATTTT
>TRBV19|TRBJ1-2|once|TRBD1
CASSVTGTGGSYTF
TGTGCCAGTAGTGTCACGGGGACAGGGGGCAGCTACACCTTC
>TRBV30|TRBJ1-5|-|-
CAWSARTDSSQPQHF
TGTGCCTGGTCCGCACGGACTGATAGCTCTCAGCCCCAGCATTTT
>TRBV7-7|TRBJ2-7|-|TRBD1
CASSLGGQGRGEQYF
TGTGCCAGCAGCTTAGGGGGACAGGGGAGGGGCGAGCAGTACTTC
>TRBV3-1/TRBV3-2|TRBJ1-6|once|-
CASSQALGQFNSPLHF
TGTGCCAGCAGCCAAGCTCTCGGGCAGTTTAATTCACCCCTCCACTTT
>TRBV7-9|TRBJ1-6|-|-
CASRGETENSPLHF
TGTGCCAGCAGAGGAGAAACGGAGAATTCACCCCTCCACTTT
>TRBV5-1|TRBJ2-1|-|TRBD2
CASSSLAGGRNEQFF
TGCGCCAGCAGCTCCCTAGCGGGAGGGCGGAATGAGCAGTTCTTC
>TRBV10-3|TRBJ2-7|-|-
CAISRSGEGEQYF
TGTGCCATCAGTCGTTCGGGAGAAGGCGAGCAGTACTTC
>TRBV3-1/TRBV3-2|TRBJ2-4|-|-
CASSQAGASLKNIQYF
TGTGCCAGCAGCCAGGCCGGGGCCAGTCTAAAAAACATTCAGTACTTC
>TRBV30|TRBJ1-4|-|-
CACFSQDGNEKLFF
TGTGCCTGCTTTAGCCAGGACGGCAATGAAAAACTGTTTTTT
>TRBV4-3|TRBJ2-3|-|-
CASSQDLGQSTDTQYF
TGCGCCAGCAGCCAAGATCTGGGTCAGTCCACAGATACGCAGTATTTT
>TRBV19|TRBJ1-2|-|-
CATRPEGHGYTF
TGTGCCACCCGCCCCGAGGGACACGGCTACACCTTC
>TRBV5-6|TRBJ1-2|-|-
CASSLVRDTRYGYTF
TGTGCCAGCAGCTTGGTCCGGGACACTCGTTATGGCTACACCTTC
>TRBV7-9|TRBJ1-2|-|TRBD1
CASSQQQGALDGYTF
TGTGCCAGCAGCCAACAACAGGGGGCGCTCGATGGCTACACCTTC
>TRBV28|TRBJ1-3|-|-
CASSLVGGGNTIYF
TGTGCCAGCAGTTTGGTTGGGGGAGGAAACACCATATATTTT
>TRBV12-5|TRBJ2-2|-|-
CASGLFQGRIGAGELFF
TGTGCTAGTGGTTTGTTCCAGGGTAGGATCGGGGCCGGGGAGCTGTTTTTT
>TRBV9|TRBJ1-6|-|TRBD1
CASSYNTGTGGSPLHF
TGTGCCAGCAGCTATAATACCGGGACAGGGGGTTCACCCCTCCACTTT
>TRBV10-1|TRBJ2-7|-|TRBD1
CASSGEGTGAYEQYF
TGCGCCAGCAGTGGGGAGGGGACAGGGGCCTACGAGCAGTACTTC
>TRBV7-2|TRBJ1-6|-|-
CASSSGRYSPLHF
TGTGCCAGCAGCTCAGGGCGCTATTCACCCCTCCACTTT
>TRBV7-9|TRBJ1-5|few|-
CASSSGKGGSNQPQHF
TGTGCCAGCAGTTCCGGGAAAGGGGGTAGCAATCAGCCCCAGCATTTT
>TRBV11-2|TRBJ2-6|-|-
CASSLSDGKLLSGANVLTF
TGTGCCAGCAGCTTGTCCGATGGGAAACTTCTCTCTGGGGCCAACGTCCTGACTTTC
>TRBV28|TRBJ2-1|-|-
CASSFLAPNYNEQFF
TGTGCCAGCAGTTTCCTAGCACCGAACTACAATGAGCAGTTCTTC
>TRBV18|TRBJ2-7|-|TRBD2
CASSQLLASTAYEQYF
TGTGCCAGCTCACAGTTACTAGCGTCAACGGCCTACGAGCAGTACTTC